This T cell receptor beta chain was documented in a study of Epstein–Barr virus B cells in breast cancer (dated by TCRdb to about 2021). Notes on the research overall: Control T cells were grown by the rapid expansion method using irradiated PBMC feeders, soluble OKT3 and IL-2 roughly 190 U/ml, and were harvested about 9-12 days after stimulation. The study was a single-patient case report on whether tumor-infiltrating EBV+ B cells shape the T-cell receptor repertoire in triple-negative breast cancer.

The protocol used for the library was 5' RACE. TCR libraries were constructed from RNA using the SMARTer Human TCR a/b Profiling Kit, with the full V(D)J regions of both alpha and beta chains captured. The amplified libraries were purified with AMPure XP beads and were validated on an Agilent 2100 Bioanalyzer using the DNA 1000 Kit. Sequencing was done on an Illumina MiSeq using the 600-cycle v3 reagent kit, which produced 2 x 300 bp paired-end reads. Turning to the authors' computational methods: Reads were processed using MiXCR and VDJTools, with non-productive clonotypes removed and clonotypes collapsed by CDR3 amino acid sequence before frequencies were recalculated. Matching of CDR3 sequences to the McPAS-TCR database tolerated a Levenshtein distance of 1, and UpSet plots were generated in R using UpSetR. TCRdb reprocessing: public reads trimmed at Q25 with fastp, clones called with MiXCR, in-frame beta chains kept. Every CDR3 protein is listed once, alongside the most common genes and DNA of its rows. The V and J calls here are based on TCRdb, not the publication. The sample records about 660 distinct CDR3 sequences, around 45% of which are singletons. The top ten hold 96% of the sample.

Using RNeasy Micro or Mini kits with on-column DNase digestion, RNA was isolated from around 1e5 to 1e6 cultured T cells and then assessed on an Agilent 2100 Bioanalyzer. What the study reported, not specific to this receptor: All data came from one patient, described as a first proof of concept, and this single-patient design limits how far the findings can be generalized.

Notes on this clonotype: What antigen it recognizes has not been identified. It has no much larger one-base neighbor in the sample; base qualities were not kept.

Spanning cysteine to phenylalanine, the CDR3 consists of 15 amino acids. Only CDR3 DNA is held: 45 bases, read in frame from base 1. The germline V gene gives CDR1 as SGHRS and CDR2 as YFSETQ. V lost 0 bases and J lost 1 base, and the count of bases not matched to a germline gene is 3. This chain joins TRBV5-1 to TRBJ2-7; 8 central nucleotides agree with TRBD2. Sequenced input: tumor-infiltrating lymphocytes expanded in culture. The receptor was isolated from a woman aged 40 to 50 with triple-negative breast cancer. The nucleotides are TGCGCCAGCAGCTTGGTGATAGCGGGGTCCTACGAGCAGTACTTC. The encoded protein is CASSLVIAGSYEQYF.